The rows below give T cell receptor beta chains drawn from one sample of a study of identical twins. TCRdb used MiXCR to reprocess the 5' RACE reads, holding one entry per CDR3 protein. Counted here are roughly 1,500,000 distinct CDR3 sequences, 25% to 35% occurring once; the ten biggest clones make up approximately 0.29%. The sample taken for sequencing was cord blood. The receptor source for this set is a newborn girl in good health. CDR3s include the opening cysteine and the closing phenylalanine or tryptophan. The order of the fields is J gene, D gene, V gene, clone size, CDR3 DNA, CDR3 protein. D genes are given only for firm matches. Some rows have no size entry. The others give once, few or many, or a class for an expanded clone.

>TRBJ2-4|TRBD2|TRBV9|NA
TGTGCCAGCGGCGCAGCGGGGGTAGCCAAAAACATTCAGTACTTC
CASGAAGVAKNIQYF
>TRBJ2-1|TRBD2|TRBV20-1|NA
TGCAGTGCTACACCGGGAGGTCCCTCCTACAATGAGCAGTTCTTC
CSATPGGPSYNEQFF
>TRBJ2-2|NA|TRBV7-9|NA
TGTGCCAGCAGCCTGACAGGATCCCACAACACCGGGGAGCTGTTTTTT
CASSLTGSHNTGELFF
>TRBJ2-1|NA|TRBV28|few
TGTGCCAGCAGTCCCAATCGTTTATGGGAGCAGTTCTTC
CASSPNRLWEQFF
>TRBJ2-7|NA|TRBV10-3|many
TGTGCCATCACAGCCTCCACAGGGAAGGTAGGCTCCTACGAGCAGTACTTC
CAITASTGKVGSYEQYF
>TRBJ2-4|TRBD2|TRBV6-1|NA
TGTGCCAGCATTCCCTCGGGGGGGAGTAACATTCAGTACTTC
CASIPSGGSNIQYF
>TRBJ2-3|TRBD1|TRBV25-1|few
TGTGCCAGCAGTGAAATGGGGACAGGGGGCGAGGATACGCAGTATTTT
CASSEMGTGGEDTQYF
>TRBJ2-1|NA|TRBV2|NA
TGTGCCACCCCAGGGTGGAATGAGCAGTTCTTC
CATPGWNEQFF
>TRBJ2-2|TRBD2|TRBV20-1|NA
TGCAGTGCTAGTAGACTAGCGGGTCTCAGGGAGCTGTTTTTT
CSASRLAGLRELFF
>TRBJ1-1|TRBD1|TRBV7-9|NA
TGTGCCAGCAGCTCCGACAGGGCATGGGAAGAAGCTTTCTTT
CASSSDRAWEEAFF
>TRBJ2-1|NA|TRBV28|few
TGTGCCAGCAGAACAGGGGGCGCACCGTATAGCGGGAGGACACACAATGAGCAGTTCTTC
CASRTGGAPYSGRTHNEQFF
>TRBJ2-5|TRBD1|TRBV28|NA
TGTGCCAGCAACCCACGGGACAGGTACCAAGAGACCCAGTACTTC
CASNPRDRYQETQYF
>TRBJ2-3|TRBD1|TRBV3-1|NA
TGTGCCAGCAGCCAAGGGACAGGGGGATACACAGATACGCAGTATTTT
CASSQGTGGYTDTQYF
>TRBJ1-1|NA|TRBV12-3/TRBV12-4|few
TGTGCCAGCAGTTCCACCGGGACGTTGAACACTGAAGCTTTCTTT
CASSSTGTLNTEAFF
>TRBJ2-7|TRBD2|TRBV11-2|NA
TGTGCCAGCAGCCAGACAGCGGGGTCCTACAATGAGCAGTACTTC
CASSQTAGSYNEQYF
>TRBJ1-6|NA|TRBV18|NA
TGTGCCAGCTCATCTCTGGACCCTTCACCCCTCCACTTT
CASSSLDPSPLHF
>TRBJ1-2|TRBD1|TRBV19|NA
TGTGCCAGTAGTCGGGACAGTTGGACAGACTTTCTCTATGGCTACACCTTC
CASSRDSWTDFLYGYTF
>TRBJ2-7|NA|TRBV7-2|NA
TGCGCCAGCAGCTTAGAGGCATCATGGAACACCCGTGGCTCCTACGAGCAGTACTTC
CASSLEASWNTRGSYEQYF
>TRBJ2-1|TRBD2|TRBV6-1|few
TGTGCCAGCAGCCCCCTACGCCTAGCGGGAGAAGGTGATGAGCAGTTCTTC
CASSPLRLAGEGDEQFF
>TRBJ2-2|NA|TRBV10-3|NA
TGTGCCATCAGTTGGGATTTCACCGGGGAGCTGTTTTTT
CAISWDFTGELFF
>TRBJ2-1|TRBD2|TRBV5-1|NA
TGCGCCAGCAGCTTTATACTAGCGGAGCCCAATGAGCAGTTCTTC
CASSFILAEPNEQFF
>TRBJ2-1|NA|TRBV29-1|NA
TGCAGCGCCGAACGGGTGTCTAACAATGAGCAGTTCTTC
CSAERVSNNEQFF
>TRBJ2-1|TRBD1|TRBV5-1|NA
TGCGCCAGCAGCCGCCGGGACAGAAACAATGAGCAGTTCTTC
CASSRRDRNNEQFF
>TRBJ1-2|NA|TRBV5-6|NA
TGTGCCAGCAAAATCCAGGTCAACTATGGCTACACCTTC
CASKIQVNYGYTF
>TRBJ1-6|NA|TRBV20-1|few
TGCAGTGCTAGAGATTTGACAAATAAGGCACCCCTCCACTTT
CSARDLTNKAPLHF
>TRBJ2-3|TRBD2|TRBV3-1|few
TGTGCCAGCAGCCAAGTAGCGGGGACCCCAGATACGCAGTATTTT
CASSQVAGTPDTQYF
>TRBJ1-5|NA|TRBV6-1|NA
TGTGCCAGCAGTGAAATAGGTGGTAATCAGCCCCAGCATTTT
CASSEIGGNQPQHF
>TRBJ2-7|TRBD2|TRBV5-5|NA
TGTGCCAGCAGCTTGGAACTAGCGGGAGGTTTCGGCTACGAGCAGTACTTC
CASSLELAGGFGYEQYF
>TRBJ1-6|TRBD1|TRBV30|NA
TGTGCCTGGGGATCCGGGGACAGGCCATATAATTCACCCCTCCACTTT
CAWGSGDRPYNSPLHF
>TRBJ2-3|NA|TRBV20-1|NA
TGCAGTGCTAGACTTAACAGGGGCACAGATACGCAGTATTTT
CSARLNRGTDTQYF
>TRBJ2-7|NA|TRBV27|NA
TGTGCCAGCAGACCACTAGGTGCCGGCGAGCAGTACTTC
CASRPLGAGEQYF